The text below deals with one T cell receptor (beta chain). Its antigen is unknown. The CDR3 sequence is 14 residues long. Trimming shortened V by 6 bases and J by 0 bases, and 8 bases separated the two germline ends. Per the germline V gene, CDR1 is SNHLY and CDR2 is FYNNEI. The sample is drawn from a study of read filtering for tumor transcriptome and immune sequencing. Study overall: DNase treatment preceded whole-transcriptome library preparation.

This library used around 400 ng RNA and molecular barcoded adaptors spanning alpha/delta and beta/gamma chains. TCRdb re-analysed the reads in MiXCR, keeping a single row per CDR3 protein. The sample has roughly 69,000 distinct CDR3 sequences; roughly 14% are singletons. Every patient had bone marrow sampled while the disease was active. Study-level points and caveats: The CD138-negative fraction was mixed bone marrow immune cells, not pure T cells. Approximately 80% of IR-seq clonotypes had one read, totaling approximately 3.3% of reads; RNA-seq: 74.6% and 44.6%.

The clonotype was recovered from a donor older than 35 with multiple myeloma. The V and J genes are TRBV2 and TRBJ2-2, with a weak D call TRBD2 (5 bases). What was sequenced was a population of CD138-negative cells sorted from bone marrow. CDR3 sequence (DNA): TGTGCCAGCAGAGTGGACTCGAACACCGGGGAGCTGTTTTTT. Amino acid sequence: CASRVDSNTGELFF.